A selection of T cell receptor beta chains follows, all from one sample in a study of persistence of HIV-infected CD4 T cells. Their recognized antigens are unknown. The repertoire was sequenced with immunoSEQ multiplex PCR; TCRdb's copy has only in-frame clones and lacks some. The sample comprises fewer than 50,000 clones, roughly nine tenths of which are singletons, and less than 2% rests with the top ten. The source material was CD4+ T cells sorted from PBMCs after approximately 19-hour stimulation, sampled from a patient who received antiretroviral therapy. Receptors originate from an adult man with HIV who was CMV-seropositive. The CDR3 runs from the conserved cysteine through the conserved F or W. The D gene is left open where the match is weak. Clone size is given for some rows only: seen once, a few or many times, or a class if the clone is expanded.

DNA: TGTGCCAGCTCACCAAACTCGGGACAGGAGAGCTCCTATAATTCACCCCTCCACTTT; CDR3: CASSPNSGQESSYNSPLHF; size: once; D: TRBD1; J: TRBJ1-6; V: TRBV18
DNA: TGCGCCAGCAGCCAATTCGTCTCGGGCGGCCGAGTTGGAAACACCATATATTTT; CDR3: CASSQFVSGGRVGNTIYF; size: NA; D: NA; J: TRBJ1-3; V: TRBV4-1
DNA: TGTGCCAGCAGAGGGGGGTTAAACATTCAGTACTTC; CDR3: CASRGGLNIQYF; size: NA; D: NA; J: TRBJ2-4; V: TRBV28
DNA: TGTGCCAGCAGCACTTCAGCGTTAGGTCAGCCCCAGCATTTT; CDR3: CASSTSALGQPQHF; size: once; D: NA; J: TRBJ1-5; V: TRBV9
DNA: TGTGCCAGCAGTTACAACGGGGCGAACACTGAAGCTTTCTTT; CDR3: CASSYNGANTEAFF; size: NA; D: NA; J: TRBJ1-1; V: TRBV6-5
DNA: TGTGCCAGCAGCCAGGGACAGGGCGTCACAGATACGCAGTATTTT; CDR3: CASSQGQGVTDTQYF; size: NA; D: TRBD1; J: TRBJ2-3; V: TRBV14
DNA: TGTGCCAGCAGCGTAGTGTCAGACAGGGCCTCTGGAAACACCATATATTTT; CDR3: CASSVVSDRASGNTIYF; size: NA; D: TRBD1; J: TRBJ1-3; V: TRBV9
DNA: TGTGCCAGCAGCAGGGGCCGTCAGAATAATGAAAAACTGTTTTTT; CDR3: CASSRGRQNNEKLFF; size: NA; D: NA; J: TRBJ1-4; V: TRBV3-1/TRBV3-2
DNA: TGTGCCAGCAGCAGTTTCTACGAGCAGTACTTC; CDR3: CASSSFYEQYF; size: NA; D: NA; J: TRBJ2-7; V: TRBV5-6
DNA: TGTGCCAGCAGCTACAGCACAGATACGCAGTATTTT; CDR3: CASSYSTDTQYF; size: once; D: NA; J: TRBJ2-3; V: TRBV13
DNA: TGTGCCAGCAGCTTAGCAGTGAGCTCCTACAATGAGCAGTTCTTC; CDR3: CASSLAVSSYNEQFF; size: NA; D: NA; J: TRBJ2-1; V: TRBV7-7
DNA: TGTGCCAGCAGCTCTCCGGGACTAGCGGGGACTAGGAACACCGGGGAGCTGTTTTTT; CDR3: CASSSPGLAGTRNTGELFF; size: NA; D: TRBD2; J: TRBJ2-2; V: TRBV11-2
DNA: TGTGCCAGCAGCCAAGATAGGAGGAACGAGCAGTACTTC; CDR3: CASSQDRRNEQYF; size: NA; D: NA; J: TRBJ2-7; V: TRBV4-2
DNA: TGTGCCGCGGGGGCGGGGGGGCCGTCCTACGAGCAGTACTTC; CDR3: CAAGAGGPSYEQYF; size: NA; D: TRBD2; J: TRBJ2-7; V: TRBV27
DNA: TGTGCCAGCAGCAAGACTAGCACGGTCACCGGGGAGCTGTTTTTT; CDR3: CASSKTSTVTGELFF; size: NA; D: TRBD2; J: TRBJ2-2; V: TRBV11-3
DNA: TGTGCCAGCAGCGGGGACAGGGTGGGCCAGCCCCAGCATTTT; CDR3: CASSGDRVGQPQHF; size: once; D: TRBD1; J: TRBJ1-5; V: TRBV6-5